The 20 T cell receptor beta chains listed next were all sequenced from one sample in a study of blood T cell repertoires in COVID-19. Profiling relied on immunoSEQ multiplex PCR, and the TCRdb table lists in-frame clones only, not all of them. Among over 95,000 clones, 85% were seen once, and the ten largest hold more than 10%. Sequencing used peripheral blood. Source of these receptors: a human donor in a cohort sampled during active COVID-19.

The genes are TRBV6-6 and TRBJ1-5; perhaps TRBD1 as D (5 bases). The V gene lost 0 bases and the J gene lost 6 bases, with 12 bases spanning the gap. The CDR3 covers 15 residues. Germline V gene lookup returns CDR1 MNHNY and CDR2 SVGAGI (reference sequence). CDR3 nucleotide sequence: TGTGCCAGCAGTTACTCGCGGCAGGGCGCTCAGCCCCAGCATTTT. Translation: CASSYSRQGAQPQHF.

The CDR3 nucleotides are TGTGCCAGCAGTGGAGGCCGATGGGGGACAGGGAAGGATAATGAGCAGTTCTTC. Translation: CASSGGRWGTGKDNEQFF. V gene TRBV2 combines with J gene TRBJ2-1; TRBD1 agrees at 9 bases. V was pared by 4 bases and J by 7 bases, with 17 bases of the junction left unmatched. Germline V gene lookup returns CDR1 SNHLY and CDR2 FYNNEI. The CDR3 totals 18 residues.

The chain joins TRBV5-1 to TRBJ1-4, with TRBD1 matching 7 bases. The CDR3 totals 14 residues. V shed 2 bases, J shed 3 bases, and the junction held 1 base outside the gene matches. The germline V gene encodes CDR1 SGHRS and CDR2 YFSETQ. The CDR3 DNA follows: TGCGCCAGCAGCTTCGGACAGGCTAATGAAAAACTGTTTTTT. Translation: CASSFGQANEKLFF. Full variable domain (remainder filled in from reference TRBV5-1 and TRBJ1-4): KAGVTQTPRYLIKTRGQQVTLSCSPISGHRSVSWYQQTPGQGLQFLFEYFSETQRNKGNFPGRFSGRQFSNSRSEMNVSTLELGDSALYLCASSFGQANEKLFFGSGTQLSVL.

The rearrangement joins TRBV24-1 to TRBJ1-2; TRBD1 aligns across 9 bases. The ends lost 3 bases at V and 7 bases at J; junction bases unmatched: 5. Per the germline V gene, CDR1 is KGHDR and CDR2 is SFDVKD. The CDR3 has 14 residues. CDR3 sequence (DNA): TGTGCCACCAGTGATGTTTGGACAGGGGTTGGCTACACCTTC. It specifies CATSDVWTGVGYTF.

The rearrangement uses TRBV5-1 and TRBJ1-2; no reliable D call. Trimming took off 0 bases at V and 5 bases at J, with 17 bases between the two ends. The CDR3 totals 16 residues. Germline V gives CDR1 SGHRS, CDR2 YFSETQ. CDR3 DNA: TGCGCCAGCAGCTTGGCACCGGCTCCCCTAGGTTATGGCTACACCTTC. Its protein is CASSLAPAPLGYGYTF. Supplemented by reference TRBV5-1 and TRBJ1-2, the full variable domain reads KAGVTQTPRYLIKTRGQQVTLSCSPISGHRSVSWYQQTPGQGLQFLFEYFSETQRNKGNFPGRFSGRQFSNSRSEMNVSTLELGDSALYLCASSLAPAPLGYGYTFGSGTRLTVV.

J is TRBJ1-5 and V is TRBV28; 9 nucleotides match TRBD1. From germline, CDR1 is MDHEN and CDR2 SYDVKM. The CDR3 loop spans 17 amino acids. V shed 4 bases and J 1 base; nucleotides not matched to a gene: 8. The CDR3: CASSSTGQGRSNQPQHF. CDR3 DNA: TGTGCCAGCAGTTCGACGGGACAGGGTAGGAGCAATCAGCCCCAGCATTTT.

The V and J genes are TRBV6-5 and TRBJ1-5; 8 positions match TRBD1. V lost 8 bases, J lost 5 bases, and 8 bases stayed unmatched. This CDR3 spans 14 amino acids. Germline V gene data show CDR1 as MNHEY and CDR2 as SVGAGI. The CDR3 protein is CASSGGEPHQPQHF. CDR3 DNA: TGTGCCAGCTCAGGGGGCGAACCGCATCAGCCCCAGCATTTT.

The chain uses TRBV11-2 and TRBJ1-1, with 9 positions matching TRBD1. V shed 5 bases, J shed 4 bases, and the junction held 8 bases outside the gene matches. Germline lookup yields CDR1 SGHAT and CDR2 FQNNGV. This CDR3 spans 15 amino acids. CDR3 DNA sequence: TGTGCCAGCAGCCCCGACAGGGGGTGGGGCACTGAAGCTTTCTTT. Protein sequence: CASSPDRGWGTEAFF.

This sequence joins TRBV7-8 and TRBJ1-4, with D hard to call. CDR1 SGHVS and CDR2 FQNEAQ come from the germline V gene. The V gene lost 5 bases and the J gene lost 8 bases, with 9 bases spanning the gap. The length of the CDR3 is 12 residues. The CDR3 protein is CASSQNLEKLFF. In nucleotides, the CDR3 is TGTGCCAGCAGCCAAAACCTAGAAAAACTGTTTTTT.

J is TRBJ1-2 and V is TRBV19; no firm D call. This CDR3 has 13 residues. Germline V gene sequence: CDR1 LNHDA, CDR2 SQIVND (reference sequence). V was cut by 3 bases and J by 5 bases, with 10 bases left in between. The CDR3 DNA reads as TGTGCCAGTAGTATTACCCCAGGTTATGGCTACACCTTC. Its protein product is CASSITPGYGYTF.

The chain carries TRBV6-2 or TRBV6-3 and TRBJ2-1, with 11 bases identical to TRBD1. The CDR3 is made up of 20 amino acids. Germline V CDR1 and CDR2: MNHEY, SVGEGT. With 4 bases clipped from V and 2 bases from J, the junction kept 16 bases outside the gene matches. CDR3 sequence: CASSSAFPGQGGFPYNEQFF. The CDR3 DNA sequence: TGTGCCAGCAGTTCCGCCTTTCCGGGACAGGGGGGCTTCCCCTACAATGAGCAGTTCTTC.

The V gene is TRBV6-1, the J gene TRBJ2-3; 8 nucleotides agree with TRBD2. The CDR3 sequence is 18 residues long. Unmatched junction bases numbered 16, after V lost 2 bases and J lost 6 bases. Germline values: CDR1 MNHNS, CDR2 SASEGT. CDR3 bases: TGTGCCAGCAGTGAATCCCCCCCCGGGGGGGCCTGGGGGGATACGCAGTATTTT. Translated, it gives CASSESPPGGAWGDTQYF.

This clone was detected once. CDR3 DNA sequence: TGTGCCAGCAGCCCATCCCCGTCGGTGGATGGCTACACCTTC. It yields the protein CASSPSPSVDGYTF. The rearrangement uses TRBV11-2 and TRBJ1-2; D ambiguous. This CDR3 has 14 amino acids. V was trimmed by 5 bases and J by 6 bases, leaving 16 bases between them. Germline V lookup: CDR1 SGHAT, CDR2 FQNNGV.

The CDR3 DNA is TGTGCCAGCAGCACCCCAGGGCGTAGCTATGGCTACACCTTC. Translation: CASSTPGRSYGYTF. The chain recombines TRBV9 with TRBJ1-2; perhaps TRBD1 as D (5 bases). This CDR3 spans 14 amino acids. Germline V lookup: CDR1 SGDLS, CDR2 YYNGEE. V lost 4 bases, J lost 4 bases, and 14 bases lay in between.

The chain employs TRBV12-3 or TRBV12-4 and TRBJ2-1; D may be TRBD2 (5 bases). There are 13 residues in the CDR3. Trimming pared 6 bases from V and 6 bases from J, leaving 12 bases between. Here the CDR3 reads CASSSLAGNEQFF. CDR3 sequence (DNA): TGTGCCAGCAGCTCCCTCGCGGGCAATGAGCAGTTCTTC.

This clone was seen just once. CDR3 DNA sequence: TGTGCCAGCTCACCCCAGACACCCAACACCGGGGAGCTGTTTTTT. Protein: CASSPQTPNTGELFF. The chain is built from TRBV18 and TRBJ2-2; no clear D. CDR1 and CDR2 (germline): KGHSH, LQKENI. V was trimmed by 3 bases and J by 2 bases, leaving 10 bases between them. The CDR3 covers 15 residues.

The chain carries TRBV5-4 and TRBJ2-3; TRBD2 is a possible D gene (5 bases). The CDR3 runs 15 residues. Germline CDR1 reads SGHNT; CDR2 reads YYREEE (reference sequence). V shed 4 bases and J shed 2 bases, with 14 bases lying between them. CDR3 loop: CASSLRTPNTDTQYF. As DNA, the CDR3 is TGTGCCAGCAGCCTCAGGACTCCTAACACAGATACGCAGTATTTT. The variable domain in full, with the rest retrieved from reference TRBV5-4 and TRBJ2-3, is ETGVTQSPTHLIKTRGQQVTLRCSSQSGHNTVSWYQQALGQGPQFIFQYYREEENGRGNFPPRFSGLQFPNYSSELNVNALELDDSALYLCASSLRTPNTDTQYFGPGTRLTVL.

The chain recombines TRBV9 with TRBJ2-3; D is unclear. This CDR3 comprises 13 residues. Germline CDR1 SGDLS, CDR2 YYNGEE. The V end lost 3 bases, the J end lost 5 bases, and 10 bases lay between the germline ends. The CDR3 sequence is CASSAGYRDTQYF. DNA for the CDR3: TGTGCCAGCAGCGCTGGGTACAGAGATACGCAGTATTTT.

The chain combines TRBV30 with TRBJ2-3; 7 nucleotides align to TRBD1. CDR1 is GTSNPN, CDR2 SVGIG, per germline (reference sequence). V dropped 2 bases and J dropped 0; count of bases not matched to a gene: 5. The CDR3 is 15 residues long. The CDR3 coding sequence is TGTGCCTGGAGTACCAAGGGGGCTAGCACAGATACGCAGTATTTT. It translates to CAWSTKGASTDTQYF.

Comment on this clone: The sample holds other DNA sequences that translate to the same CDR3. The chain has TRBV7-2 and TRBJ2-1; 9 nucleotides agree with TRBD2. The V gene's germline CDR1 is SGHTA and CDR2 FQGNSA. The CDR3 sequence is 15 residues long. The trim removed 1 base at V and 2 bases at J, leaving 0 bases unmatched. The CDR3: CASSLVAGAYNEQFF. The CDR3 DNA is TGTGCCAGCAGCTTAGTAGCGGGGGCCTACAATGAGCAGTTCTTC.